The entry that follows covers one T cell receptor beta chain sequence. The antigen is unknown. This sample was taken from a study of shared clonotypes between healthy human individuals. General observations from the study: Clonotype sharing among donors, it was expected, would be affected by sequencing depth.

Clones were read by immunoSEQ multiplex PCR, and TCRdb kept only the in-frame ones, dropping some. The repertoire holds some 900,000 clones, over 60% seen once, with over 1.3% in the top ten. The V end lost 6 bases, the J end lost 5 bases, and 8 bases lay between the germline ends. The CDR3 covers 11 residues. The V gene's germline CDR1 is MNHNY and CDR2 SVGAGI (reference sequence). The TCR comes from a man in his late teens or twenties in good health. The chain carries TRBV6-6 and TRBJ2-7; D call uncertain. Specimen: memory CD4+ T cells sorted from blood. As for subset: CD45RA-negative fraction. Here the CDR3 DNA reads TGTGCCAGCAGAAACGTCGACGAGCAGTACTTC. Amino acids: CASRNVDEQYF.